Shown below are 2 T cell receptor beta chains from a single sample sequenced in a study of T-cell reconstitution after alpha-beta-depleted transplantation in children. It was with unique molecular identifiers that the TCRbeta library was prepared. TCRdb recomputed calls from the PCR reads with MiXCR, one row per CDR3 protein. The sample includes 70,000 to 95,000 distinct CDR3 sequences, 9% to 15% of them seen just once. The specimen was PBMCs from the stem cell graft donor, collected from the stem cell graft. These receptors were obtained from a human donor who donated a stem cell graft to a child with inherited bone marrow failure.

The CDR3 loop reads CASSLRGLGNTIYF. CDR3 nucleotide sequence: TGTGCCAGCAGTTTAAGGGGGCTTGGAAACACCATATATTTT. This chain links TRBV2 with TRBJ1-3, with 7 bases identical to TRBD1. V dropped 5 bases and J dropped 3; count of bases not matched to a gene: 4. Germline CDR1 reads SNHLY; CDR2 reads FYNNEI. CDR3 length: 14 residues. The variable domain in full, with the rest retrieved from reference TRBV2 and TRBJ1-3, is EPEVTQTPSHQVTQMGQEVILRCVPISNHLYFYWYRQILGQKVEFLVSFYNNEISEKSEIFDDQFSVERPDGSNFTLKIRSTKLEDSAMYFCASSLRGLGNTIYFGEGSWLTVV.

This clonotype was detected ten times or more. The gene calls are TRBV12-3 or TRBV12-4 and TRBJ2-2; 7 nucleotides line up with TRBD1. The V segment lost 6 bases and the J segment 4 bases; nucleotides outside the gene matches: 5. CDR3 length: 14 residues. CDR3 region: CASSKTGSTGELFF. The CDR3, as DNA: TGTGCCAGCAGCAAGACAGGGTCCACCGGGGAGCTGTTTTTT.